This T cell receptor beta chain was found in a study of identical twins (dated by TCRdb to the mid-2010s). Regarding the complete study: The study deep-sequenced TCR alpha and beta repertoires from monozygotic twins, unrelated adults of various ages and cord blood to test whether fetal clonotypes persist. To rule out contamination, the twin experiments were replicated at different times with different library preparation protocols.

The library was prepared using 5' RACE. The instrument was an Illumina HiSeq 2000. A universal primer binding site was added through template switching, and the final cDNA carried a unique molecular identifier so that TCR cDNA molecules could be counted accurately. Specific primers in the conserved constant-segment region were used to synthesize first-strand cDNA for the TCR alpha and beta chains. Each cDNA library was double barcoded, with a SMART-Mk sample barcode plus Illumina barcodes, to control for contamination. TruSeq adapter sequences, together with Illumina sample barcodes, were added in two successive PCR steps. Sequencing of the TCR alpha and beta cDNA libraries was done on the Illumina HiSeq platform using custom primers. On the authors' methods: MiGEC was used to process raw reads and extract unique molecular identifiers, and MiXCR was used to find CDR3 positions. For each individual, recombination models were inferred using an EM algorithm with the repgenHMM and IGoR tools. Shared clonotypes were analyzed with the tcR package in R, and sharing was normalized by the product of cloneset sizes. To study raw recombination without the effects of thymic and clonal selection, out-of-frame nonproductive sequences were analyzed. The public sequencing data were trimmed at Q25 with fastp and processed into clonotypes with MiXCR by TCRdb, which kept only in-frame beta chains. Each CDR3 protein appears once, grouped with its most common genes and DNA. Here the V and J calls rest on TCRdb's processing, not on the authors' analysis. A total of 450,000 or so distinct CDR3 sequences appear in this sample, less than 20% of them only once. The ten largest make up around 10% of the sample.

There are 13 amino acids in the CDR3, from cysteine to phenylalanine inclusive. Just the 39-base CDR3 DNA is kept, in frame starting at base 1. Trimming takes 5 bases off V and 5 bases off J; junction bases not matched to a gene: 4. The investigation overall reported the following: Because the same donors could not be followed over many years, conclusions were based on cross-sectional statistical analysis. Zero-insertion analyses could be partly confounded by invariant T cells such as MAIT and iNKT, although diverse VJ usage argued against such confounding for most clonotypes. In monozygotic twins, out-of-frame TCR alpha sharing was systematically underestimated by recombination models, although the models agreed with sharing between unrelated individuals. Compared with coincidental sharing between unrelated individuals, out-of-frame TCR alpha sequences shared between twins had an excess of sequences with low generation probability. Excess twin sharing in beta out-of-frame sequences was weaker because fewer shared sequences lowered the signal-to-noise ratio. Abundant cord blood beta clonotypes carried fewer insertions; young adult naive repertoires showed a weaker similar trend, while memory repertoires showed none.

Only healthy Caucasian donors were included. Three unrelated non-twin adults were additionally sequenced: a male aged 18 to 30, a male aged 50 to 60 and a female aged 50 to 60. Miltenyi CD45RO+ enrichment and human naive T-cell isolation kits were used to isolate memory (CD45RO+) and naive T cells from PBMC. In regard to this clonotype: The specificity of this receptor is unknown. No clone much larger than this one lies a single base away; base qualities are absent.

The sequence was obtained from a man aged 45-60 years in good health. The sample consisted of naive T cells sorted from blood. The intended sense of this specimen's cell subset or site label: cells isolated with a human naive T-cell isolation kit. The V and J genes are TRBV12-3 or TRBV12-4 and TRBJ2-5, and 8 junctional nucleotides match TRBD2. The DNA sequence follows: TGTGCCAGCAGTCGGACTAGCTTTGAGACCCAGTACTTC. Its protein is CASSRTSFETQYF.